A single sample is the source of the 17 T cell receptor beta chains below, sequenced in a study of breast tumors, draining lymph nodes, adjacent tissues. Axillary draining lymph nodes of breast cancer patients supplied the node samples. MiXCR, run by TCRdb on the multiplex PCR reads, gives a single entry per CDR3 protein. The sample yields fewer than 85,000 distinct CDR3 sequences, roughly a fifth seen once. Source material: axillary lymph node tissue. The receptors originated from a female donor with breast cancer. Some clones in this sample may be carry-over from other donors' samples.

Many counts were recorded for this clonotype. The rearrangement uses TRBV4-3 and TRBJ2-3, with D possibly matching TRBD1 (6 bases). V shed 4 bases and J shed 5 bases, with 22 bases lying between them. CDR1 and CDR2 (germline): LGHNA, YSLEER. The CDR3 loop spans 17 amino acids. Here the CDR3 DNA reads TGCGCCAGCAGCCCCCAAGGGGTAGGGGGAGTTGGAGATACGCAGTATTTT. This sequence encodes CASSPQGVGGVGDTQYF.

The chain carries TRBV29-1 and TRBJ1-1; D remains unclear. CDR3 length equals 10 residues. CDR1 and CDR2 from the germline V gene are SQVTM and ANQGSEA. The V gene lost 5 bases and the J gene lost 4 bases, with 5 bases spanning the gap. The CDR3 here is CSVWGTEAFF. DNA of the CDR3: TGCAGCGTTTGGGGCACTGAAGCTTTCTTT.

This clonotype was detected many times. The chain recombines TRBV11-3 with TRBJ2-7, with D possibly matching TRBD1 (5 bases). V shed 2 bases and J shed 3 bases, with 14 bases lying between them. Germline loops: CDR1 SGHNT, CDR2 YENEEA. The CDR3 totals 15 residues. In nucleotides, the CDR3 is TGTGCCAGCAGCTTAAACTTTGGGGCGCACTACGAGCAGTACTTC. Amino acids: CASSLNFGAHYEQYF.

Many counts were recorded for this clonotype. The chain carries TRBV9 and TRBJ2-7, with 7 bases fitting TRBD2. The CDR3 is 14 residues long. The trim removed 0 bases at V and 4 bases at J, leaving 4 bases unmatched. Germline assignment: CDR1 SGDLS and CDR2 YYNGEE. In nucleotides, the CDR3 is TGTGCCAGCAGCGTAGGTGGGGAGGGGTACGAGCAGTACTTC. This translates into CASSVGGEGYEQYF.

On this clonotype itself: A read error may be the cause here, since a much bigger clone is one base away. Without the conserved terminal phenylalanine or tryptophan, this CDR3 likely stems from a read error. The CDR3 spells CSGGGTYNEQFL. The CDR3 coding sequence is TGCAGCGGGGGGGGAACCTACAATGAGCAGTTCCTC. The rearrangement joins TRBV29-1 to TRBJ2-1, with 7 bases aligning to TRBD2. CDR1 SQVTM and CDR2 ANQGSEA come from the germline V gene. This CDR3 has 12 amino acids. The trim removed 7 bases at V and 2 bases at J, leaving 2 bases unmatched.

In this sample, this clonotype turned up a few times. This may stem from a read error, because a much larger clone lies one nucleotide away. This chain uses TRBV6-5 with TRBJ2-2, with D tentatively TRBD1 (6 bases). CDR1 is MNHEY, CDR2 SVGAGI, per germline. The CDR3 length is 15 residues. Here the CDR3 DNA reads TGTGCCTGCAGTTACGGGACAATGAACACCGGGGAGCTGTTTTTT. Its protein product is CACSYGTMNTGELFF.

The sample holds a few counts of this clonotype. The chain uses TRBV7-2 and TRBJ2-4; D is undetermined. Germline CDR1 reads SGHTA; CDR2 reads FQGNSA. Trimming cost V 3 bases and J 6 bases, with 12 bases left between them. The CDR3 contains 14 residues. The CDR3: CASSLDAHTNIQYF. The DNA of the CDR3 is TGTGCCAGCAGCTTGGACGCTCACACAAACATTCAGTACTTC. Based on the CDR3 plus reference TRBV7-2 and TRBJ2-4, the full variable domain is GAGVSQSPSNKVTEKGKDVELRCDPISGHTALYWYRQSLGQGLEFLIYFQGNSAPDKSGLPSDRFSAERTGGSVSTLTIQRTQQEDSAVYLCASSLDAHTNIQYFGAGTRLSVL.

In its sample, this clonotype was seen many times. This rearrangement joins TRBV7-2 to TRBJ1-3, with D perhaps TRBD1 (5 bases). Germline V gene data show CDR1 as SGHTA and CDR2 as FQGNSA. The V end was cut by 2 bases, the J end by 4 bases, with 21 bases between. The CDR3 consists of 18 residues. In DNA, the CDR3 is TGTGCCAGCAGCTTAATGACCACAAGCGGGGGAATCGGAAACACCATATATTTT. It encodes CASSLMTTSGGIGNTIYF.

In this sample, this clonotype turned up many times. The V and J genes are TRBV12-3 or TRBV12-4 and TRBJ1-2; D gene ambiguous. CDR3 size: 16 residues. Trimming left V 5 bases short and J 4 bases short, with 20 bases between. The CDR3 coding sequence is TGTGCCAGCAGTCCCTTAGGCGTCTCTCGGGGCTATGGCTACACCTTC. It encodes CASSPLGVSRGYGYTF.

Ten or more counts support this clonotype. CDR3: CSVDNRLAGTYNEQFF. CDR3 nucleotide sequence: TGCAGCGTTGATAATAGGCTAGCGGGTACCTACAATGAGCAGTTCTTC. The chain recombines TRBV29-1 with TRBJ2-1; 8 bases agree with TRBD2. V was pared by 3 bases and J by 2 bases, with 9 bases of the junction left unmatched. This CDR3 contains 16 residues. CDR1 is SQVTM and CDR2 is ANQGSEA in the germline V gene.

This clonotype was counted many times. The chain has TRBV6-5 and TRBJ2-1; D gene ambiguous. The V end was cut by 0 bases, the J end by 7 bases, with 7 bases between. The CDR3 totals 13 residues. In germline, CDR1 is MNHEY, CDR2 SVGAGI. The CDR3 DNA sequence: TGTGCCAGCAGTTACTCTCCGTGGAATGAGCAGTTCTTC. Translation gives CASSYSPWNEQFF.

This clonotype appeared many times. V and J are TRBV4-1 and TRBJ2-1, with D possibly TRBD1 on 5 matching bases. Germline V CDR1 and CDR2: MGHRA, YSYEKL. This CDR3 has 15 residues. Trimming left V 4 bases short and J 4 bases short, with 14 bases between. The CDR3 DNA is TGCGCCAGCAGCCCGAGTTATGGGGCGTACAATGAGCAGTTCTTC. Amino acids: CASSPSYGAYNEQFF.

Only a few counts were recorded for this clonotype. The chain combines TRBV6-5 with TRBJ2-3; D is perhaps TRBD1 (6 bases). This CDR3 comprises 16 residues. Germline CDR1 is MNHEY and CDR2 is SVGAGI. Deletions cut 5 bases from V and 1 base from J, with 16 bases between. DNA of the CDR3: TGTGCCAGCAGTACCTACAGGGTTCACCGCACAGATACGCAGTATTTT. This sequence encodes CASSTYRVHRTDTQYF.

This clonotype has ten or more counts. V usage is TRBV5-1 and J usage is TRBJ2-7; D possibly corresponds to TRBD2 (6 bases). The germline V gene has CDR1 SGHRS and CDR2 YFSETQ. With 4 bases removed from V and 5 bases from J, the gap between germline ends came to 13 bases. The CDR3 contains 13 residues. The CDR3 reads CASSPREFHEQYF. CDR3 in DNA: TGCGCCAGCAGCCCTCGGGAGTTTCACGAGCAGTACTTC.

This clonotype was observed at least ten times. The chain joins TRBV6-2 or TRBV6-3 to TRBJ1-5; 9 bases agree with TRBD1. V was pared by 2 bases and J by 4 bases, with 3 bases of the junction left unmatched. Germline assignment: CDR1 MNHEY and CDR2 SVGEGT. There are 15 residues in the CDR3. CDR3 in DNA: TGTGCCAGCAGTTACCGGGACAGGGCAAATCAGCCCCAGCATTTT. Residues: CASSYRDRANQPQHF.

The table lists this clonotype with many counts. The chain links TRBV7-9 to TRBJ2-3; 7 nucleotides align to TRBD1. CDR1 and CDR2 (germline): SEHNR, FQNEAQ (reference sequence). This CDR3 comprises 15 residues. V was clipped by 1 base and J by 3 bases; unmatched bases: 4. Here the CDR3 DNA reads TGTGCCAGCAGCTTAGTAACAGGGGTGACAGATACGCAGTATTTT. Encoded protein: CASSLVTGVTDTQYF.

In its sample, this clonotype was seen many times. The chain recombines TRBV10-1 with TRBJ1-6; 7 bases match TRBD1. This CDR3 spans 14 amino acids. V was pared by 6 bases and J by 7 bases, with 6 bases of the junction left unmatched. The germline V gene has CDR1 WNHNN and CDR2 SYGVQD (reference sequence). CDR3 sequence reads: CASSRDRSNSPLHF. In DNA form, the CDR3 reads TGCGCCAGCAGCCGGGACAGATCGAATTCACCCCTCCACTTT.